Below, 18 T cell receptor beta chains from the same sample are listed, as sequenced in a study of T cell repertoires in cytomegalovirus infection. MiXCR, applied by TCRdb to the reads, yields one record per CDR3 protein. Of roughly 860,000 distinct CDR3 sequences in the sample, 32% were seen once. No antigen is known for these receptors. The specimen was cultured CD8+ T cells from PBMCs, collected from culture after CMV antigen stimulation. All receptors derive from a human donor in good health (CMV status not recorded). Some clones in this sample may be carry-over from other donors' samples.

The V call is TRBV19, the J call TRBJ2-5; the match to TRBD2 covers 14 bases. Germline V gives CDR1 LNHDA, CDR2 SQIVND (reference sequence). After removal of 5 bases from V and 1 base from J, the junction contained 6 bases not matched to a gene. The CDR3 has 17 amino acids. CDR3 residues: CASSRGTSGGPQETQYF. The DNA of the CDR3 is TGTGCCAGTAGTCGCGGGACTAGCGGGGGTCCCCAAGAGACCCAGTACTTC.

This clonotype was counted only a few times. Compared with germline, one end of the junction differs, possibly owing to a read error. The rearrangement links TRBV7-2 to TRBJ2-5; D gene ambiguous. This CDR3 contains 13 residues. Germline V lookup: CDR1 SGHTA, CDR2 FQGNSA. CDR3 region: CANSLNGRETQYF. For the CDR3, the DNA is TGTGCCAACAGCCTCAATGGCCGGGAGACCCAGTACTTC.

The genes are TRBV2 and TRBJ1-3; D possibly corresponds to TRBD1 (5 bases). The germline V and J ends were trimmed by 1 base and 10 bases, with 14 bases remaining between them. Per the germline V gene, CDR1 is SNHLY and CDR2 is FYNNEI. The CDR3 contains 14 residues. The CDR3 sequence is CASSEGPRGGTIYF. CDR3 coding DNA: TGTGCCAGCAGTGAAGGGCCTAGGGGTGGAACCATATATTTT.

Only a few counts were recorded for this clonotype. The V gene is TRBV11-2, the J gene TRBJ2-1; no clear D gene. CDR3 size: 11 residues. The germline V gene encodes CDR1 SGHAT and CDR2 FQNNGV. Trimming cost V 4 bases and J 9 bases, with 7 bases left between them. CDR3 sequence: CASSSPFEQFF. CDR3 nucleotide sequence: TGTGCCAGCAGCTCCCCTTTTGAGCAGTTCTTC.

In its sample, this clonotype was seen a few times. The chain recombines TRBV6-2 or TRBV6-3 with TRBJ2-1; D is possibly TRBD1 (6 bases). The CDR3 is 15 residues long. Per germline, CDR1 MNHEY and CDR2 SVGEGT. V was shortened by 0 bases and J by 7 bases, with 13 bases between the two germline ends. The CDR3 is CASSYSRGGMNEQFF. CDR3 nucleotide sequence: TGTGCCAGCAGTTACTCGAGAGGGGGAATGAATGAGCAGTTCTTC.

This chain uses TRBV12-3 or TRBV12-4 with TRBJ1-1, with D perhaps TRBD1 (6 bases). Trimming left V 2 bases short and J 6 bases short, with 10 bases between. The CDR3 runs 13 residues. This CDR3 is CASSLRGIAEAFF. CDR3 DNA: TGTGCCAGCAGTTTAAGGGGGATCGCTGAAGCTTTCTTT.

This clonotype was observed many times. This rearrangement joins TRBV7-6 to TRBJ2-1; TRBD1 matches at 10 bases. Germline V gene data show CDR1 as SGHVS and CDR2 as FNYEAQ. Trimming cost V 0 bases and J 6 bases; bases outside gene matches: 5. This CDR3 region has 16 residues. DNA of the CDR3: TGTGCCAGCAGCTTAGCGCTGGACAGGGGGATCAATGAGCAGTTCTTC. Translated, it gives CASSLALDRGINEQFF.

On this clonotype itself: This may arise from a read error, as a much more abundant clone is one base away. The V and J genes are TRBV7-6 and TRBJ1-1, with D uncertain. The germline V gene encodes CDR1 SGHVS and CDR2 FNYEAQ. V was cut by 3 bases and J by 5 bases, with 13 bases left in between. The CDR3 is 14 residues long. The CDR3 bases are TGTGCCAGCAGCTTCGCCAAGGAAGTGACTGAAGCTTTCTTT. Its translation: CASSFAKEVTEAFF. Full variable domain (rest looked up from reference TRBV7-6 and TRBJ1-1): GAGVSQSPRYKVTKRGQDVALRCDPISGHVSLYWYRQALGQGPEFLTYFNYEAQQDKSGLPNDRFSAERPEGSISTLTIQRTEQRDSAMYRCASSFAKEVTEAFFGQGTRLTVV.

The table lists this clonotype with a few counts. The genes are TRBV7-9 and TRBJ2-2; tentative D call: TRBD1 (5 bases). The CDR3 has 14 residues. V shed 7 bases and J shed 8 bases, with 17 bases lying between them. Germline V CDR1 and CDR2: SEHNR, FQNEAQ (reference sequence). CDR3 DNA: TGTGCCAGCACCGGAGAAGGGGTGCCGGGGGAGCTGTTTTTT. Amino acid sequence: CASTGEGVPGELFF.

This chain uses TRBV6-2 or TRBV6-3 with TRBJ1-1; D remains unclear. CDR3 length: 15 amino acids. V lost 5 bases and J lost 6, with 19 bases in between. Germline-derived CDR1 and CDR2 are MNHEY and SVGEGT. CDR3 sequence reads: CASSHFRPVSPEAFF. The CDR3 DNA reads TGTGCCAGCAGTCACTTCCGCCCGGTGTCCCCTGAAGCTTTCTTT.

A few counts support this clonotype. The rearrangement links TRBV27 to TRBJ1-5; tentatively, D is TRBD1 (5 bases). With 8 bases removed from V and 0 bases from J, the gap between germline ends came to 17 bases. This CDR3 is built from 16 residues. Per germline, CDR1 MNHEY and CDR2 SMNVEV (reference sequence). The CDR3 here is CASGPNRIVSNQPQHF. The DNA for the CDR3 is TGTGCCAGCGGACCCAACAGGATTGTTAGCAATCAGCCCCAGCATTTT.

The genes are TRBV12-3 or TRBV12-4 and TRBJ1-5; D uncertain. V was clipped by 4 bases and J by 8 bases, with 12 bases between them. The CDR3 has 13 residues. For the CDR3, the DNA is TGTGCCAGCAGTTCCACAGTAATCGAGCCCCAGCATTTT. It translates to CASSSTVIEPQHF.

As regards this clonotype: This may come from a read error, since a much larger clone is one base off. The chain's CDR3 is CANSLSRANTEAFF. CDR3 nucleotides: TGTGCCAACAGCTTGTCCCGGGCGAACACTGAAGCTTTCTTT. This chain connects TRBV7-6 to TRBJ1-1; D remains ambiguous. The germline V gene has CDR1 SGHVS and CDR2 FNYEAQ. The CDR3 has 14 amino acids. Complete variable domain (other parts from reference TRBV7-6 and TRBJ1-1): GAGVSQSPRYKVTKRGQDVALRCDPISGHVSLYWYRQALGQGPEFLTYFNYEAQQDKSGLPNDRFSAERPEGSISTLTIQRTEQRDSAMYRCANSLSRANTEAFFGQGTRLTVV.

Worth noting for this clonotype: Germline is not matched at one junction end, which may reflect a read error. V gene TRBV7-2 combines with J gene TRBJ2-1; 11 nucleotides match TRBD2. Germline V gene lookup returns CDR1 SGHTA and CDR2 FQGNSA. This CDR3 has 15 amino acids. CDR3 in amino acids: CASSVAGGPGNEQFF. The DNA of the CDR3 is TGTGCCAGCAGCGTAGCGGGGGGGCCGGGCAATGAGCAGTTCTTC.

This clonotype was detected a few times. The rearrangement uses TRBV11-2 and TRBJ1-2; TRBD1 might be the D (5 bases). V shed 3 bases and J shed 14 bases, with 13 bases lying between them. Germline CDR1 and CDR2: SGHAT and FQNNGV. The CDR3 totals 11 residues. CDR3 nucleotides: TGTGCCAGCAGCTTTGGGGACGGGCAGACCTTC. Translating it yields CASSFGDGQTF. Full variable domain (remainder filled in from reference TRBV11-2 and TRBJ1-2): EAGVAQSPRYKIIEKRQSVAFWCNPISGHATLYWYQQILGQGPKLLIQFQNNGVVDDSQLPKDRFSAERLKGVDSTLKIQPAKLEDSAVYLCASSFGDGQTFGSGTRLTVV.

The chain joins TRBV12-3 or TRBV12-4 to TRBJ1-1; 9 bases fit TRBD1. Trimming took 6 bases from V and 8 from J; bases not matched to a gene: 10. The CDR3 extends over 14 amino acids. Here the CDR3 DNA reads TGTGCCAGCAGCCTCCAAGGGACAGGGCTAGAAGCTTTCTTT. Residues: CASSLQGTGLEAFF.

Here the CDR3 DNA reads TGCAGTGCTATAGGGAGGAACACTGAAGCTTTCTTT. Translating gives CSAIGRNTEAFF. V gene TRBV20-1 combines with J gene TRBJ1-1; D remains unclear. CDR3 size: 12 residues. Per the germline V gene, CDR1 is DFQATT and CDR2 is SNEGSKA (reference sequence). Deletions cut 4 bases from V and 1 base from J, with 7 bases between.

This chain uses TRBV12-3 or TRBV12-4 with TRBJ1-1; D is possibly TRBD1 (6 bases). This CDR3 has 14 amino acids. Trimming pared 3 bases from V and 1 base from J, leaving 9 bases between. CDR3: CASSFTDRNTEAFF. CDR3 in DNA: TGTGCCAGCAGTTTTACGGACAGGAACACTGAAGCTTTCTTT.